These T cell receptor beta chains were read from a single sample in a study of blood T cell repertoires in COVID-19. The repertoire was sequenced with immunoSEQ multiplex PCR; TCRdb's copy has only in-frame clones and lacks some. Altogether about 160,000 clones are present, about 85% being singletons, with the ten largest covering 6.9%. Sequences were obtained from peripheral blood. Source of these receptors: a man at least 80 years old with COVID-19, enrolled during active disease. The CDR3 runs from the conserved cysteine through the conserved F or W. A D gene is named only where the DNA matches it firmly. The size field is filled for only some rows; it gives once, few, many or a size class.

j_gene	d_gene	v_gene	abundance	CDR3aa	CDR3nt
TRBJ1-5	TRBD1	TRBV6-5	.	CASSKTGEKLQPQHF	TGTGCCAGCAGTAAGACAGGGGAAAAGCTCCAGCCCCAGCATTTT
TRBJ2-7	TRBD1	TRBV5-1	.	CASRLDRGGFYEQYF	TGCGCCAGCAGATTGGACAGGGGGGGATTCTACGAGCAGTACTTC
TRBJ1-1	.	TRBV7-9	once	CASSLHTGSAEAFF	TGTGCCAGCAGCTTACACACCGGGTCCGCTGAAGCTTTCTTT
TRBJ1-1	.	TRBV10-2	.	CASGGGTEAFF	TGCGCCAGCGGGGGGGGGACTGAAGCTTTCTTT
TRBJ1-3	TRBD1	TRBV5-1	once	CASSNTGAFSGNTIYF	TGCGCCAGCAGCAACACAGGGGCCTTCTCTGGAAACACCATATATTTT
TRBJ2-1	TRBD2	TRBV13	.	CASSLGLAGGYNEQFF	TGTGCCAGCAGCTTAGGGCTAGCGGGGGGGTACAATGAGCAGTTCTTC
TRBJ1-6	.	TRBV5-1	once	CASSAGQIGSPLHF	TGCGCCAGCAGCGCCGGACAGATAGGCTCACCCCTCCACTTT
TRBJ1-6	TRBD1	TRBV5-1	few	CASSPGQNNSPLHF	TGCGCCAGCAGCCCGGGACAGAATAATTCACCCCTCCACTTT
TRBJ2-5	TRBD1	TRBV5-1	.	CAKLAGQGANGNQETQYF	TGCGCCAAACTAGCGGGACAGGGGGCAAATGGGAATCAAGAGACCCAGTACTTC
TRBJ1-1	.	TRBV7-7	.	CASSPLSTWSSAEAFF	TGTGCCAGCAGCCCCCTCTCCACCTGGAGTAGCGCTGAAGCTTTCTTT
TRBJ1-2	TRBD1	TRBV19	.	CASSIGQGVYGYTF	TGTGCCAGTAGTATCGGACAGGGAGTCTATGGCTACACCTTC
TRBJ1-2	TRBD1	TRBV24-1	once	CATSDPGTGRNGYTF	TGTGCCACCAGTGACCCCGGGACAGGGAGGAATGGCTACACCTTC
TRBJ1-1	TRBD1	TRBV5-1	.	CASSLAPGGTEAFF	TGCGCCAGCAGCTTGGCCCCAGGGGGCACTGAAGCTTTCTTT
TRBJ1-2	TRBD1	TRBV12-5	.	CASGRGQGADYGYTF	TGTGCTAGTGGTCGAGGACAGGGGGCGGACTATGGCTACACCTTC
TRBJ2-7	TRBD1	TRBV5-8	.	CASSLHTRTGDLYEQYF	TGTGCCAGCAGCCTCCATACTAGGACAGGGGACCTCTACGAGCAGTACTTC
TRBJ1-4	.	TRBV4-1	.	CASSQDRMGTSNEKLFF	TGCGCCAGCAGCCAAGATCGCATGGGCACTTCTAATGAAAAACTGTTTTTT
TRBJ2-1	.	TRBV4-1	.	CASSQAPRENEQFF	TGCGCCAGCAGCCAAGCCCCTAGGGAGAATGAGCAGTTCTTC
TRBJ2-5	TRBD2	TRBV11-3	.	CASSTTSTQETQYF	TGTGCCAGCAGCACGACTAGCACACAAGAGACCCAGTACTTC
TRBJ1-4	.	TRBV6-5	.	CASSFGRIGEKLFF	TGTGCCAGCAGTTTCGGCAGGATTGGTGAAAAACTGTTTTTT
TRBJ1-6	.	TRBV6-6	.	CASSYRPGTYNSPLHF	TGTGCCAGCAGTTACAGGCCAGGGACATATAATTCACCCCTCCACTTT